The text below deals with one T cell receptor (beta chain). The target antigen is unknown. The data belong to a study of T cell responses to AZD1222 COVID-19 vaccine. Overall study: Samples with a second dose at about 4 or about 12 weeks were pooled together. Study findings and constraints: Donors were mostly white British, more females; clonal diversity possibly underestimated. Increased Spike-specific TCR breadth and depth were observed after two AZD1222 doses.

Data came from immunoSEQ multiplex PCR; TCRdb stores just in-frame clones and leaves some out. The data show about 120,000 clones, roughly 90% seen once. The V gene's germline CDR1 is MNHEY and CDR2 SMNVEV (reference sequence). V dropped 8 bases and J dropped 2; count of bases not matched to a gene: 12. The CDR3 sequence is 15 residues long. This specimen consisted of peripheral blood, obtained on day 0 of AZD1222 vaccination. The clonotype was recovered from an adult in good health. The chain has TRBV27 and TRBJ2-7, with 7 bases that match TRBD2. This CDR3 reads CASGGVGGVTYEQYF. CDR3 in DNA: TGTGCCAGCGGGGGGGTGGGCGGTGTAACCTACGAGCAGTACTTC.